A selection of T cell receptor beta chains follows, all from one sample in a study of molecular identifiers for immune sequencing clone quantification. TCRdb re-derived calls from the PCR reads in MiXCR, one entry per CDR3 protein. The sample comprises more than 60,000 distinct CDR3 sequences, less than 20% of which are singletons, and over 1.2% rests with the top ten. The sample comprised naive CD8+ T cells from blood, with Jurkat cell RNA spiked in. The receptor set was obtained from a human donor in good health. Some libraries in this study had Jurkat cell RNA spiked in. Each CDR3 is given with its conserved first and last residue.

J gene | V gene | CDR3 protein
TRBJ2-7 | TRBV4-1 | CASSPTGVSSYEQYF
TRBJ1-1 | TRBV4-3 | CASSQTRTANTEAFF
TRBJ2-7 | TRBV4-1 | CASSQPPGTSYEQYF
TRBJ2-6 | TRBV6-5 | CASSRGQGAPGANVLTF
TRBJ2-7 | TRBV7-2 | CASSLVREGLYEQYF
TRBJ2-2 | TRBV29-1 | CSTQGANTGELFF
TRBJ1-5 | TRBV3-1 | CASSPWGSIEPQHF
TRBJ2-1 | TRBV7-2 | CASTHPGLAGLEQFF
TRBJ2-7 | TRBV4-2 | CASSQLGAVTYEQYF
TRBJ2-7 | TRBV4-3 | CASSQYGGSSYEQYF
TRBJ1-4 | TRBV27 | CASSLHGGDGEKLFF
TRBJ2-5 | TRBV6-2/TRBV6-3 | CASTTLETQYF
TRBJ2-3 | TRBV7-8 | CASSLRASGEITDTQYF
TRBJ2-2 | TRBV7-8 | CASSLGLWAENTGELFF
TRBJ2-3 | TRBV10-2 | CASSETRLGGYLTDTQYF
TRBJ1-5 | TRBV7-6 | CASSWTEGQPQHF
TRBJ1-5 | TRBV24-1 | CATSDSRGYQPQHF